The rows below give T cell receptor beta chains drawn from one sample of a study of memory CD4+ T cells and cytomegalovirus serostatus. Some clones are missing from TCRdb's copy, which holds only in-frame ones; the method was immunoSEQ multiplex PCR. The sample lists 84,000 or so clones, 65% to 85% occurring once. Sequenced input: memory CD4+ T cells from blood. All receptors come from an adult in good health and CMV-seronegative. The CDR3 runs from the conserved cysteine through the conserved F or W. A D gene is named only where the DNA matches it firmly. A clone size is listed for some rows: how often the clone was seen (once, few, many), or a class if it is expanded.

- | TRBJ1-1 | TRBV5-8 | - | CASSLGAAALMNTEAFF | TGTGCCAGCAGCTTGGGGGCGGCAGCCCTAATGAACACTGAAGCTTTCTTT
- | TRBJ1-2 | TRBV10-1 | few | CASSDGQAYGYTF | TGCGCCAGCAGTGATGGACAAGCTTATGGCTACACCTTC
- | TRBJ2-5 | TRBV7-2 | - | CASSPYSQETQYF | TGTGCCAGCAGCCCCTACAGCCAAGAGACCCAGTACTTC
- | TRBJ2-5 | TRBV7-2 | - | CASSFRTNQETQYF | TGTGCCAGCAGCTTCCGGACTAATCAAGAGACCCAGTACTTC
- | TRBJ2-2 | TRBV5-1 | - | CASSMSQGSGELFF | TGCGCCAGCAGCATGTCACAGGGAAGCGGGGAGCTGTTTTTT
TRBD1 | TRBJ1-1 | TRBV5-4 | - | CASSSGTVKNTEAFF | TGTGCCAGCAGCTCCGGGACAGTAAAGAACACTGAAGCTTTCTTT
- | TRBJ1-5 | TRBV15 | - | CATSRGYSNQPQHF | TGTGCCACCAGCAGAGGGTATAGCAATCAGCCCCAGCATTTT
TRBD1 | TRBJ1-3 | TRBV5-8 | - | CASSSRTGFTGNTIYF | TGTGCCAGCAGCTCAAGGACAGGGTTTACCGGAAACACCATATATTTT
TRBD1 | TRBJ2-7 | TRBV11-3 | - | CASSLGGQVSYEQYF | TGTGCCAGCAGCTTAGGGGGACAGGTCTCCTACGAGCAGTACTTC
- | TRBJ2-7 | TRBV23-1 | once | CASNQAVDSYEQYF | TGCGCCAGCAACCAAGCGGTGGACAGCTACGAGCAGTACTTC
TRBD1 | TRBJ2-3 | TRBV7-2 | - | CASSSTGGADTQYF | TGTGCCAGCAGCTCGACAGGGGGCGCAGATACGCAGTATTTT
- | TRBJ2-7 | TRBV19 | - | CASSSGPNYEQYF | TGTGCCAGTAGCTCAGGACCGAACTACGAGCAGTACTTC
- | TRBJ1-6 | TRBV5-6 | - | CASSWDGINSPLHF | TGTGCCAGCAGCTGGGACGGCATTAATTCACCCCTCCACTTT
TRBD1 | TRBJ1-6 | TRBV4-2 | - | CASSQDPQGAAVLVSPLHF | TGTGCCAGCAGCCAAGATCCCCAGGGGGCGGCGGTTCTTGTTTCACCCCTCCACTTT
TRBD1 | TRBJ1-2 | TRBV11-2 | - | CASSWGGTGPTNYGYTF | TGTGCCAGCAGCTGGGGAGGGACAGGGCCTACTAACTATGGCTACACCTTC
- | TRBJ2-7 | TRBV7-2 | - | CASSLAGVVHEQYF | TGTGCCAGCAGCTTAGCAGGGGTTGTCCACGAGCAGTACTTC
- | TRBJ1-2 | TRBV28 | few | CASRTFYGYTF | TGTGCCAGCCGGACGTTCTATGGCTACACCTTC